The rows below give T cell receptor beta chains drawn from one sample of a study of blood T cell repertoires in COVID-19. Produced via immunoSEQ multiplex PCR; TCRdb's table is partial and in-frame only. The table records about 220,000 clones, roughly 84% of them present only once. Source material: peripheral blood. These receptors originate from a man aged 45-60 years with active or convalescent COVID-19. Each CDR3 is given with its conserved first and last residue. The D gene is left open where the match is weak. The size field is filled for only some rows; it gives once, few, many or a size class.

D gene: TRBD1
clone size: .
V gene: TRBV3-1/TRBV3-2
J gene: TRBJ1-5
CDR3 protein: CASRRYSGTGDYSNQPQHF
CDR3 DNA: TGTGCCAGCAGACGATATTCCGGGACAGGGGATTATAGCAATCAGCCCCAGCATTTT

D gene: TRBD2
clone size: .
V gene: TRBV11-2
J gene: TRBJ2-4
CDR3 protein: CASSASGRGNIQYF
CDR3 DNA: TGTGCCAGCAGCGCTAGCGGGAGGGGGAACATTCAGTACTTC

D gene: .
clone size: .
V gene: TRBV7-3
J gene: TRBJ2-3
CDR3 protein: CASSLRAGGKGTDTQYF
CDR3 DNA: TGTGCCAGCAGCTTACGGGCGGGCGGAAAAGGCACAGATACGCAGTATTTT

D gene: .
clone size: .
V gene: TRBV12-3/TRBV12-4
J gene: TRBJ1-2
CDR3 protein: CASSLQFYGYTF
CDR3 DNA: TGTGCCAGCAGTTTACAATTCTATGGCTACACCTTC

D gene: .
clone size: .
V gene: TRBV5-1
J gene: TRBJ2-1
CDR3 protein: CASSLEPGFEQFF
CDR3 DNA: TGCGCCAGCAGCTTGGAACCGGGATTTGAGCAGTTCTTC

D gene: .
clone size: .
V gene: TRBV6-5
J gene: TRBJ1-5
CDR3 protein: CASTRYSNQPQHF
CDR3 DNA: TGTGCCAGCACCCGTTATAGCAATCAGCCCCAGCATTTT

D gene: .
clone size: few
V gene: TRBV5-1
J gene: TRBJ1-1
CDR3 protein: CASSGESLTEAFF
CDR3 DNA: TGCGCCAGCAGTGGGGAGTCTCTCACGGAAGCTTTCTTT

D gene: .
clone size: .
V gene: TRBV23-1
J gene: TRBJ1-2
CDR3 protein: CASSQSKRTAGGYGYTF
CDR3 DNA: TGCGCCAGCAGTCAATCTAAGCGGACGGCCGGAGGATATGGCTACACCTTC

D gene: TRBD1
clone size: .
V gene: TRBV7-3
J gene: TRBJ1-1
CDR3 protein: CASSLTTGYTEAFF
CDR3 DNA: TGTGCCAGCAGCTTAACGACAGGGTACACTGAAGCTTTCTTT

D gene: TRBD2
clone size: .
V gene: TRBV5-5
J gene: TRBJ2-2
CDR3 protein: CASSRSLQGGTNTGELFF
CDR3 DNA: TGTGCCAGCAGCCGCTCTCTGCAGGGAGGGACCAACACCGGGGAGCTGTTTTTT

D gene: TRBD1
clone size: .
V gene: TRBV5-1
J gene: TRBJ1-1
CDR3 protein: CASSAQGVTEAFF
CDR3 DNA: TGCGCCAGCAGCGCCCAGGGGGTCACTGAAGCTTTCTTT

D gene: .
clone size: .
V gene: TRBV29-1
J gene: TRBJ1-4
CDR3 protein: CSATGHPLSREKLFF
CDR3 DNA: TGCAGCGCCACGGGACATCCCCTCTCTAGGGAAAAACTGTTTTTT

D gene: .
clone size: .
V gene: TRBV2
J gene: TRBJ1-2
CDR3 protein: CASIKDINYGYTF
CDR3 DNA: TGTGCCAGCATCAAAGACATAAACTATGGCTACACCTTC

D gene: TRBD1
clone size: .
V gene: TRBV27
J gene: TRBJ1-2
CDR3 protein: CASGRGNINYGYTF
CDR3 DNA: TGTGCCAGCGGCAGGGGGAATATCAACTATGGCTACACCTTC

D gene: TRBD2
clone size: .
V gene: TRBV24-1
J gene: TRBJ2-3
CDR3 protein: CATSDFSRGITDTQYF
CDR3 DNA: TGTGCCACCAGTGATTTCTCGCGGGGGATAACAGATACGCAGTATTTT

D gene: .
clone size: .
V gene: TRBV19
J gene: TRBJ1-5
CDR3 protein: CASSIVLQGGNQPQHF
CDR3 DNA: TGTGCCAGTAGTATAGTTCTACAGGGCGGCAATCAGCCCCAGCATTTT

D gene: .
clone size: .
V gene: TRBV20-1
J gene: TRBJ2-4
CDR3 protein: CSASKGEGAKNIQYF
CDR3 DNA: TGCAGTGCTAGTAAGGGGGAGGGGGCCAAAAACATTCAGTACTTC

D gene: .
clone size: .
V gene: TRBV5-1
J gene: TRBJ2-1
CDR3 protein: CASSPGAGEGYNEQFF
CDR3 DNA: TGCGCCAGCAGCCCGGGGGCGGGAGAGGGCTACAATGAGCAGTTCTTC

D gene: TRBD1
clone size: once
V gene: TRBV15
J gene: TRBJ2-1
CDR3 protein: CATRDRVYNEQFF
CDR3 DNA: TGTGCCACCCGGGACAGGGTTTACAATGAGCAGTTCTTC

D gene: .
clone size: once
V gene: TRBV11-2
J gene: TRBJ1-1
CDR3 protein: CASSLSMNTEAFF
CDR3 DNA: TGTGCCAGCAGCTTATCTATGAACACTGAAGCTTTCTTT

D gene: TRBD1
clone size: .
V gene: TRBV14
J gene: TRBJ1-3
CDR3 protein: CASSHQTGTYSGNTIYF
CDR3 DNA: TGTGCCAGCAGCCACCAGACAGGGACCTACTCTGGAAACACCATATATTTT

D gene: .
clone size: .
V gene: TRBV6-1
J gene: TRBJ1-2
CDR3 protein: CASSDRRKLDGYTF
CDR3 DNA: TGTGCCAGCAGTGATCGGAGGAAACTGGATGGCTACACCTTC

D gene: TRBD1
clone size: .
V gene: TRBV7-7
J gene: TRBJ2-5
CDR3 protein: CASSLEGAGETQYF
CDR3 DNA: TGTGCCAGCAGCTTAGAGGGGGCTGGGGAGACCCAGTACTTC

D gene: .
clone size: few
V gene: TRBV24-1
J gene: TRBJ1-5
CDR3 protein: CATSDRRSGGGGQPQHF
CDR3 DNA: TGTGCCACCAGTGATCGAAGAAGCGGGGGAGGAGGGCAGCCCCAGCATTTT

D gene: TRBD2
clone size: .
V gene: TRBV9
J gene: TRBJ2-2
CDR3 protein: CASSVDAGGTGTGTGELFF
CDR3 DNA: TGTGCCAGCAGCGTAGACGCGGGGGGGACCGGGACGGGCACCGGGGAGCTGTTTTTT

D gene: .
clone size: .
V gene: TRBV6-6
J gene: TRBJ2-5
CDR3 protein: CASSYLGGETQYF
CDR3 DNA: TGTGCCAGCAGTTACCTGGGAGGAGAGACCCAGTACTTC

D gene: .
clone size: .
V gene: TRBV7-8
J gene: TRBJ2-3
CDR3 protein: CASSLSGYWADTQYF
CDR3 DNA: TGTGCCAGCAGCTTATCGGGGTATTGGGCAGATACGCAGTATTTT

D gene: .
clone size: few
V gene: TRBV4-3
J gene: TRBJ2-1
CDR3 protein: CASSQGQGEEQFF
CDR3 DNA: TGCGCCAGCAGCCAAGGCCAGGGGGAGGAACAGTTCTTC

D gene: TRBD2
clone size: .
V gene: TRBV5-1
J gene: TRBJ2-1
CDR3 protein: CASSRLPTSGNYNEQFF
CDR3 DNA: TGCGCCAGCAGCCGACTGCCGACTAGCGGGAATTACAATGAGCAGTTCTTC

D gene: .
clone size: .
V gene: TRBV10-3
J gene: TRBJ2-6
CDR3 protein: CAISESRHSGRSGANVLTF
CDR3 DNA: TGTGCCATCAGTGAGTCACGACACTCAGGGCGCTCTGGGGCCAACGTCCTGACTTTC

D gene: .
clone size: .
V gene: TRBV4-2
J gene: TRBJ1-2
CDR3 protein: CASSQVAERYYGYTF
CDR3 DNA: TGTGCCAGCAGCCAAGTGGCTGAGAGGTACTATGGCTACACCTTC

D gene: TRBD2
clone size: .
V gene: TRBV7-2
J gene: TRBJ2-7
CDR3 protein: CASSAGVSNEQYF
CDR3 DNA: TGTGCCAGCAGTGCGGGAGTTTCGAACGAGCAGTACTTC

D gene: TRBD1
clone size: .
V gene: TRBV5-1
J gene: TRBJ1-4
CDR3 protein: CASRFGTGANEKLFF
CDR3 DNA: TGCGCCAGCAGGTTTGGGACAGGAGCTAATGAAAAACTGTTTTTT

D gene: .
clone size: once
V gene: TRBV7-3
J gene: TRBJ2-3
CDR3 protein: CASSLIEKDTQYF
CDR3 DNA: TGTGCCAGCAGCTTAATCGAGAAAGATACGCAGTATTTT

D gene: .
clone size: .
V gene: TRBV5-3
J gene: TRBJ2-7
CDR3 protein: CARSLFRAQGVDEQYF
CDR3 DNA: TGTGCCAGAAGCCTGTTTCGCGCGCAGGGCGTGGACGAGCAGTACTTC

D gene: .
clone size: .
V gene: TRBV6-6
J gene: TRBJ2-2
CDR3 protein: CASSYLHSSGAGELFF
CDR3 DNA: TGTGCCAGCAGTTACCTTCATTCCTCGGGGGCCGGGGAGCTGTTTTTT

D gene: TRBD1
clone size: .
V gene: TRBV19
J gene: TRBJ1-1
CDR3 protein: CASSTGGWDTEAFF
CDR3 DNA: TGTGCCAGTAGTACAGGGGGCTGGGACACTGAAGCTTTCTTT

D gene: .
clone size: .
V gene: TRBV18
J gene: TRBJ1-2
CDR3 protein: CASSPPAGINYGYTF
CDR3 DNA: TGTGCCAGCTCACCACCGGCAGGGATTAACTATGGCTACACCTTC

D gene: .
clone size: .
V gene: TRBV6-5
J gene: TRBJ1-1
CDR3 protein: CASSRDMVNTEAFF
CDR3 DNA: TGTGCCAGCAGCCGGGACATGGTGAACACTGAAGCTTTCTTT

D gene: TRBD1
clone size: .
V gene: TRBV5-6
J gene: TRBJ2-7
CDR3 protein: CASSLRGQGRSEQYF
CDR3 DNA: TGTGCCAGCAGCTTGAGGGGACAGGGCCGGAGCGAGCAGTACTTC

D gene: .
clone size: .
V gene: TRBV5-4
J gene: TRBJ2-6
CDR3 protein: CASSFTQPSGANVLTF
CDR3 DNA: TGTGCCAGCAGCTTCACACAGCCCTCTGGGGCCAACGTCCTGACTTTC

D gene: .
clone size: .
V gene: TRBV28
J gene: TRBJ1-2
CDR3 protein: CASSPSGSNYGYTF
CDR3 DNA: TGTGCCAGCAGCCCATCGGGGTCTAACTATGGCTACACCTTC

D gene: .
clone size: .
V gene: TRBV11-2
J gene: TRBJ2-5
CDR3 protein: CASSLDQGGWGETQYF
CDR3 DNA: TGTGCCAGCAGCTTAGATCAAGGAGGGTGGGGGGAGACCCAGTACTTC

D gene: TRBD2
clone size: .
V gene: TRBV5-1
J gene: TRBJ2-1
CDR3 protein: CASSLTPAGGPYNEQFF
CDR3 DNA: TGCGCCAGCAGCCTCACTCCAGCGGGGGGGCCATACAATGAGCAGTTCTTC

D gene: TRBD1
clone size: .
V gene: TRBV18
J gene: TRBJ1-1
CDR3 protein: CASSSGLDRGNTEAFF
CDR3 DNA: TGTGCCAGCTCGTCCGGACTAGACAGGGGGAACACTGAAGCTTTCTTT

D gene: TRBD2
clone size: .
V gene: TRBV9
J gene: TRBJ2-3
CDR3 protein: CASSDGTSGPQYF
CDR3 DNA: TGTGCCAGCAGCGACGGGACTAGCGGGCCGCAGTATTTT

D gene: .
clone size: .
V gene: TRBV19
J gene: TRBJ2-2
CDR3 protein: CASSPTDRQFANTGELFF
CDR3 DNA: TGTGCCAGTAGTCCGACAGACAGACAGTTCGCGAACACCGGGGAGCTGTTTTTT

D gene: .
clone size: once
V gene: TRBV5-1
J gene: TRBJ2-1
CDR3 protein: CASSLDPEGEQFF
CDR3 DNA: TGCGCCAGCAGCTTGGACCCCGAGGGTGAGCAGTTCTTC

D gene: TRBD1
clone size: .
V gene: TRBV4-1
J gene: TRBJ1-1
CDR3 protein: CASSRTGSMNTEAFF
CDR3 DNA: TGCGCCAGCAGCAGGACAGGGAGTATGAACACTGAAGCTTTCTTT

D gene: TRBD1
clone size: .
V gene: TRBV7-2
J gene: TRBJ2-1
CDR3 protein: CASSPKRIDRDGDDEQFF
CDR3 DNA: TGTGCCAGCAGCCCCAAACGCATCGACAGGGACGGAGATGATGAGCAGTTCTTC

D gene: TRBD1
clone size: .
V gene: TRBV28
J gene: TRBJ1-1
CDR3 protein: CASSLGTGAYTEAFF
CDR3 DNA: TGTGCCAGCAGTTTGGGGACAGGGGCGTACACTGAAGCTTTCTTT

D gene: .
clone size: .
V gene: TRBV19
J gene: TRBJ1-4
CDR3 protein: CASTTGGYREKLFF
CDR3 DNA: TGTGCCAGTACTACTGGAGGGTACCGCGAAAAACTGTTTTTT

D gene: TRBD1
clone size: .
V gene: TRBV6-5
J gene: TRBJ1-2
CDR3 protein: CASRYYRSGTAGGYTF
CDR3 DNA: TGTGCCAGCAGATACTATCGATCCGGGACAGCGGGTGGCTACACCTTC

D gene: TRBD1
clone size: .
V gene: TRBV7-8
J gene: TRBJ1-6
CDR3 protein: CASSDRTGGSYNSPLHF
CDR3 DNA: TGTGCCAGCAGCGACCGGACAGGCGGCTCCTATAATTCACCCCTCCACTTT

D gene: TRBD1
clone size: .
V gene: TRBV16
J gene: TRBJ1-5
CDR3 protein: CASSQLDRGNQPQHF
CDR3 DNA: TGTGCCAGCAGCCAACTGGACAGGGGCAATCAGCCCCAGCATTTT